Below, 17 T cell receptor beta chains from the same sample are listed, as sequenced in a study of graft-versus-host responses after intestinal transplantation. These receptors have no identified antigens. Sequencing used immunoSEQ multiplex PCR; TCRdb keeps in-frame clones, though not all of them. The sample yields approximately 130,000 clones, over 85% seen once. Specimen: unstimulated CD4+ T cells sorted from spleen or lymph node cells, collected before intestinal transplant. All receptors come from a human donor who received an intestinal transplant.

In this sample, this clone turned up once. This chain joins TRBV29-1 and TRBJ2-3; D possibly corresponds to TRBD1 (5 bases). Germline V CDR1 and CDR2: SQVTM, ANQGSEA. Trimming took off 4 bases at V and 1 base at J, with 6 bases between the two ends. CDR3 size: 12 residues. CDR3 sequence: CSVARGTDTQYF. CDR3 DNA sequence: TGCAGCGTTGCCAGGGGCACAGATACGCAGTATTTT.

The chain recombines TRBV6-1 with TRBJ1-2; TRBD1 aligns across 9 bases. Germline loops: CDR1 MNHNS, CDR2 SASEGT. With 8 bases clipped from V and 7 bases from J, the junction kept 5 bases outside the gene matches. The CDR3 is made up of 12 amino acids. CDR3 bases: TGTGCCAGCGGCCTACAGGGGGCTGGCTACACCTTC. Translation: CASGLQGAGYTF.

The gene calls are TRBV6-4 and TRBJ2-7, with 10 bases lining up with TRBD1. The CDR3 covers 14 residues. The V segment lost 8 bases and the J segment 5 bases; nucleotides outside the gene matches: 9. Looked up from germline, CDR1 is MRHNA and CDR2 is SNTAGT. In DNA, the CDR3 is TGTGCCAGCGGTCGACAGGGGGCGCGGCACGAGCAGTACTTC. It is translated as CASGRQGARHEQYF.

The rearrangement joins TRBV10-2 to TRBJ1-1; TRBD1 matches at 7 bases. CDR1 is WSHSY, CDR2 SAAADI, per germline. The J segment lost 7 bases and the V segment lost 0 bases, leaving 23 bases of the junction unmatched. The CDR3 is made up of 20 amino acids. CDR3 protein: CASSESIFHAARDRAIEAFF. DNA for the CDR3: TGCGCCAGCAGTGAGTCGATTTTTCATGCTGCGAGGGACAGAGCGATTGAAGCTTTCTTT.

The V and J genes are TRBV6-5 and TRBJ2-3; 9 positions match TRBD1. This CDR3 has 15 amino acids. The V segment lost 5 bases and the J segment 3 bases; nucleotides outside the gene matches: 6. CDR1 is MNHEY, CDR2 SVGAGI, per germline. CDR3 sequence reads: CASSATGTGTDTQYF. CDR3 bases: TGTGCCAGCAGTGCGACGGGGACAGGGACAGATACGCAGTATTTT.

The chain is built from TRBV2 and TRBJ1-2; 7 bases match TRBD1. The CDR3 has 13 amino acids. Losses at the gene ends were 5 bases for V and 6 bases for J; bases not matched to a gene: 6. Germline V CDR1 and CDR2: SNHLY, FYNNEI. The CDR3 nucleotides are TGTGCCAGCAGTTATACAGGGGCGGATGGCTACACCTTC. This codes for CASSYTGADGYTF.

The CDR3 sequence is CASQRGPVYNEQFF. CDR3 nucleotides: TGTGCCAGTCAGCGGGGGCCCGTATACAATGAGCAGTTCTTC. The chain uses TRBV6-1 and TRBJ2-1, with 8 bases aligning to TRBD2. Per germline, CDR1 MNHNS and CDR2 SASEGT. This CDR3 has 14 amino acids. After removal of 9 bases from V and 4 bases from J, the junction contained 8 bases not matched to a gene.

The V call is TRBV5-5, the J call TRBJ1-2; no definite D call. CDR3 length: 16 residues. Germline CDR1 reads SGHKS; CDR2 reads YYEKEE (reference sequence). The V gene lost 1 base and the J gene lost 0 bases, with 13 bases spanning the gap. CDR3 bases: TGTGCCAGCAGCTTGCCCCCGGCGGGTTCTAACTATGGCTACACCTTC. It is translated as CASSLPPAGSNYGYTF.

The rearrangement uses TRBV7-9 and TRBJ1-4; 9 nucleotides agree with TRBD1. In germline, CDR1 is SEHNR, CDR2 FQNEAQ (reference sequence). The ends lost 4 bases at V and 0 bases at J; junction bases unmatched: 3. The CDR3 contains 16 residues. CDR3 DNA: TGTGCCAGCAGCTCGGGACAGGGTGCAACTAATGAAAAACTGTTTTTT. Its translation is CASSSGQGATNEKLFF.

The J gene is TRBJ2-1, the V gene TRBV29-1; TRBD1 agrees at 9 bases. Trimming removed 8 bases from V and 9 bases from J; junction bases left unmatched: 11. The CDR3 spans 13 residues. CDR1 is SQVTM and CDR2 is ANQGSEA in the germline V gene. The CDR3 protein is CSSTGQGSREQFF. The CDR3 DNA is TGCAGCAGCACGGGACAGGGTTCGCGTGAGCAGTTCTTC.

In DNA, the CDR3 is TGTGCCAGCAGCCTCGACAGGGAATCTGGAAACACCATATATTTT. Protein: CASSLDRESGNTIYF. V usage is TRBV11-1 and J usage is TRBJ1-3; 7 positions match TRBD1. CDR1 and CDR2 (germline): SGHAT, FQDESV (reference sequence). This CDR3 has 15 amino acids. Germline trimming cut 5 bases from V and 1 base from J; bases unmatched to any gene: 5.

This clone was seen a single time. V gene TRBV7-3 combines with J gene TRBJ2-2, with D possibly being TRBD2 (5 bases). V gave up 6 bases and J gave up 0 bases, with 14 bases separating them. CDR1 is SGHTA, CDR2 FQGTGA, per germline. CDR3 length equals 16 residues. CDR3 bases: TGTGCCAGCAGGGGAGTAACCAACCCGAACACCGGGGAGCTGTTTTTT. Encoded protein: CASRGVTNPNTGELFF. The variable domain in full, with the rest retrieved from reference TRBV7-3 and TRBJ2-2, is GAGVSQTPSNKVTEKGKYVELRCDPISGHTALYWYRQSLGQGPEFLIYFQGTGAADDSGLPNDRFFAVRPEGSVSTLKIQRTERGDSAVYLCASRGVTNPNTGELFFGEGSRLTVL.

The gene calls are TRBV6-1 and TRBJ2-3, with 7 nucleotides matching TRBD2. This CDR3 has 15 residues. J lost 3 bases, V lost 2 bases, and 5 bases had no gene match. Per germline, CDR1 MNHNS and CDR2 SASEGT. CDR3 nucleotide sequence: TGTGCCAGCAGTGAATGGCGGCGGGGGACAGATACGCAGTATTTT. It codes for CASSEWRRGTDTQYF.

The rearrangement uses TRBV5-6 and TRBJ1-1; D uncertain. Trimming cost V 4 bases and J 0 bases, with 19 bases left between them. Germline loops: CDR1 SGHDT, CDR2 YYEEEE. The CDR3 contains 17 residues. The chain's CDR3 is CASSKAEGLVMNTEAFF. Written as DNA, the CDR3 is TGTGCCAGCAGCAAGGCAGAAGGCTTGGTCATGAACACTGAAGCTTTCTTT.

The genes are TRBV20-1 and TRBJ2-1; D is unresolved. Germline values: CDR1 DFQATT, CDR2 SNEGSKA (reference sequence). V lost 5 bases and J 10 bases, leaving 12 bases between the germline ends. The CDR3 loop spans 11 amino acids. The CDR3 spells CSAGFDWEQFF. The CDR3 region has the DNA TGCAGTGCTGGGTTTGATTGGGAGCAGTTCTTC.

The rearrangement links TRBV9 to TRBJ2-1, with D unresolved. The CDR3 is 13 residues long. The ends were cut back, 0 bases at V and 10 bases at J, with 11 bases in the middle. Germline loops: CDR1 SGDLS, CDR2 YYNGEE. The CDR3 protein is CASSVGSQYEQFF. The DNA for the CDR3 is TGTGCCAGCAGCGTAGGGAGCCAATACGAGCAGTTCTTC.

The V call is TRBV7-8, the J call TRBJ2-1; 10 bases map to TRBD1. J lost 6 bases, V lost 1 base, and 0 bases had no gene match. The length of the CDR3 is 14 residues. CDR1 SGHVS and CDR2 FQNEAQ come from the germline V gene. The CDR3 sequence: CASSLGTGGNEQFF. CDR3 sequence (DNA): TGTGCCAGCAGCTTAGGGACAGGGGGCAATGAGCAGTTCTTC. Using reference TRBV7-8 and TRBJ2-1 for the parts outside the CDR3, the full variable domain is GAGVSQSPRYKVAKRGQDVALRCDPISGHVSLFWYQQALGQGPEFLTYFQNEAQLDKSGLPSDRFFAERPEGSVSTLKIQRTQQEDSAVYLCASSLGTGGNEQFFGPGTRLTVL.